Presented here are 4 T cell receptor beta chains from one specimen sequenced in a study of blood T cell repertoires in COVID-19. TCRdb keeps only in-frame clones here, not all; method: immunoSEQ multiplex PCR. The sample gives just under 65,000 clones, about 80% of which show up once; approximately 15% is in the top ten. Sequencing was performed on peripheral blood. The source of these receptors is a man in his 60s with COVID-19, enrolled during active disease.

The chain is built from TRBV30 and TRBJ2-3; 8 bases map to TRBD1. V lost 7 bases, J lost 5 bases, and 5 bases stayed unmatched. Germline V gives CDR1 GTSNPN, CDR2 SVGIG (reference sequence). The CDR3 is made up of 12 amino acids. Written as DNA, the CDR3 is TGTGCCTTCGGACAGGGCGTAGATACGCAGTATTTT. This translates into CAFGQGVDTQYF.

The rearrangement uses TRBV5-1 and TRBJ2-1; 12 bases fit TRBD1. CDR3 length: 16 residues. With 0 bases clipped from V and 9 bases from J, the junction kept 7 bases outside the gene matches. The germline CDR1 and CDR2 sequences are SGHRS and YFSETQ. DNA for the CDR3: TGCGCCAGCAGCTTGGATGGGACAGGGGGCCTTGGTGAGCAGTTCTTC. This translates into CASSLDGTGGLGEQFF.

This clone was detected a few times. This sequence joins TRBV29-1 and TRBJ2-7, with TRBD1 as a possible D gene (6 bases). CDR3 length: 13 amino acids. The V end lost 2 bases, the J end lost 3 bases, and 11 bases lay between the germline ends. The germline V gene encodes CDR1 SQVTM and CDR2 ANQGSEA. The DNA of the CDR3 is TGCAGCGTTGAATTGACAGGAGTCTACGAGCAGTACTTC. This codes for CSVELTGVYEQYF.

There are a few counts of this clone. The V gene is TRBV5-4, the J gene TRBJ1-6; D perhaps matches TRBD1 (6 bases). The CDR3 is made up of 16 amino acids. The germline V gene has CDR1 SGHNT and CDR2 YYREEE (reference sequence). V lost 5 bases to trimming and J lost 10 bases, with 22 bases between them. The CDR3 DNA reads as TGTGCCAGCAGTTTCGCTGGTGGACAGTCCCGATCACCCCTCCACTTT. This translates into CASSFAGGQSRSPLHF.